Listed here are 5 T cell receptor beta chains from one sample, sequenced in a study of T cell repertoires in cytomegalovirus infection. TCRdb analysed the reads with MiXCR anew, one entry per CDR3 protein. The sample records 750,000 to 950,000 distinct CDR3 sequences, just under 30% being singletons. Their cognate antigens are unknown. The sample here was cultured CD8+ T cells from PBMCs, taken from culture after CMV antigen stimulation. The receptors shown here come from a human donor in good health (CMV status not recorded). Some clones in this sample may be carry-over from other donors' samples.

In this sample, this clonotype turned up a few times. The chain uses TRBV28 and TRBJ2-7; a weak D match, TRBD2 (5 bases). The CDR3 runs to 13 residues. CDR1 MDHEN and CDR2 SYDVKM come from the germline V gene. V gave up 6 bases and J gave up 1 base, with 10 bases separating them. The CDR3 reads CASSSRVSYEQYV. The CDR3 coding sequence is TGTGCCAGCAGCTCGAGGGTATCCTACGAGCAGTACGTC.

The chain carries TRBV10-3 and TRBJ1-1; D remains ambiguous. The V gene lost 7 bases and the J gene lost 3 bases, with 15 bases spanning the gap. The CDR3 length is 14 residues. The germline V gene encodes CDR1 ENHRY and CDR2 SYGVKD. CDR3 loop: CAITSPDRDTEAFF. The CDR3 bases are TGTGCCATCACCTCACCCGACCGAGACACTGAAGCTTTCTTT.

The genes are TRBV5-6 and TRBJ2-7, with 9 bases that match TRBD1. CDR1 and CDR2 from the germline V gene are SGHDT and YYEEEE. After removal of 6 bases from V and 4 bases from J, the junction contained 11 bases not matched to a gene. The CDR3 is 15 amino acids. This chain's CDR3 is CASTDVGTGPYEQYF. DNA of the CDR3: TGTGCCAGCACCGATGTCGGGACAGGGCCATACGAGCAGTACTTC.

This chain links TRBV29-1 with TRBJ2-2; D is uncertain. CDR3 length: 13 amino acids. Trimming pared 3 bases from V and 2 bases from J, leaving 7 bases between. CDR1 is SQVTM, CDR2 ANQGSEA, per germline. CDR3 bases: TGCAGCGTTGAGGGGATTAACACCGGGGAGCTGTTTTTT. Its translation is CSVEGINTGELFF.

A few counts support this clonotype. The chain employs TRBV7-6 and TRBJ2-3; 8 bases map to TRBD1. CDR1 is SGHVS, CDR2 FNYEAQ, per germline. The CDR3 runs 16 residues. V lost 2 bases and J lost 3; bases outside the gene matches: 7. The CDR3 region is CASSLWGDRGTDTQYF. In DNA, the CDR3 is TGTGCCAGCAGCTTATGGGGTGACAGGGGTACAGATACGCAGTATTTT.